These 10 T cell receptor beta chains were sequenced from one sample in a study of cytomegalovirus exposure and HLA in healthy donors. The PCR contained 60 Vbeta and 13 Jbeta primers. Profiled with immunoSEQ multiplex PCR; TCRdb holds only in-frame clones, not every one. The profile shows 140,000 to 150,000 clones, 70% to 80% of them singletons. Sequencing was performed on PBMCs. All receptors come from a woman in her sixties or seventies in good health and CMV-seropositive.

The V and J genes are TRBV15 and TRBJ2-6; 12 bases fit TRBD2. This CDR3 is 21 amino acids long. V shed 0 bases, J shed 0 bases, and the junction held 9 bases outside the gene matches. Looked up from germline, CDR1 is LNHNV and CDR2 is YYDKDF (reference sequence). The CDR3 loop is CATSRDLPSGRANSGANVLTF. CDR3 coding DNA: TGTGCCACCAGCAGAGATTTGCCTAGCGGGAGGGCGAACTCTGGGGCCAACGTCCTGACTTTC.

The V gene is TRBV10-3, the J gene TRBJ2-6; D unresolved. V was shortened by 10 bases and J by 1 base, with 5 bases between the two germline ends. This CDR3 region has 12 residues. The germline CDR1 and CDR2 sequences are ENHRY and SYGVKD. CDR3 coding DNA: TGTGCCACCGAGTCTGGGGCCAACGTCCTGACTTTC. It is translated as CATESGANVLTF.

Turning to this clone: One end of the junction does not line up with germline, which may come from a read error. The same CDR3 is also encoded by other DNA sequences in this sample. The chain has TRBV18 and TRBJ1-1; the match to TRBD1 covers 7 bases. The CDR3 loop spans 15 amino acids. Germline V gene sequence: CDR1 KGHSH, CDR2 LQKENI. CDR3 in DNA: TGCGCCAGCTCACCTCAGGGGGGAATGAACACTGAAGCTTTCTTT. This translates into CASSPQGGMNTEAFF.

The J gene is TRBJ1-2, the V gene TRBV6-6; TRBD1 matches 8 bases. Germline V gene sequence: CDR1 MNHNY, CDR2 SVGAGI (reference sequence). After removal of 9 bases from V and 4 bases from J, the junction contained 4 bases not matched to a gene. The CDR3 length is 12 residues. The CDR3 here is CASGTGLYGYTF. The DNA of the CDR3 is TGTGCCAGTGGGACAGGCCTCTATGGCTACACCTTC.

This chain's CDR3 is CASKFGTSGEQYF. CDR3 in DNA: TGTGCCAGCAAATTCGGGACTAGCGGCGAGCAGTACTTC. The chain uses TRBV6-5 and TRBJ2-7; 11 bases align to TRBD2. Germline V gene lookup returns CDR1 MNHEY and CDR2 SVGAGI. V shed 7 bases, J shed 6 bases, and the junction held 5 bases outside the gene matches. CDR3 length: 13 residues.

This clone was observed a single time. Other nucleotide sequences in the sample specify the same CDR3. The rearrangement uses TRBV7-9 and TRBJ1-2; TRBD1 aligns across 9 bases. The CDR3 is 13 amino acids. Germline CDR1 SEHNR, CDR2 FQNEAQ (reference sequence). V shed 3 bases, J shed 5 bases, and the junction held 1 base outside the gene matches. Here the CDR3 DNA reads TGTGCCAGCAGCTTGGACAGGGGATATGGCTACACCTTC. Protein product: CASSLDRGYGYTF.

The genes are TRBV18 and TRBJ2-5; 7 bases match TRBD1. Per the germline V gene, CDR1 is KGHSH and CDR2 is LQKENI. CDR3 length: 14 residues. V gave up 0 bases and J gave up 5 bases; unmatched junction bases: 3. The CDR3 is CASSPPGRGETQYF. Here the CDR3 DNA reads TGTGCCAGCTCACCACCTGGCAGGGGGGAGACCCAGTACTTC.

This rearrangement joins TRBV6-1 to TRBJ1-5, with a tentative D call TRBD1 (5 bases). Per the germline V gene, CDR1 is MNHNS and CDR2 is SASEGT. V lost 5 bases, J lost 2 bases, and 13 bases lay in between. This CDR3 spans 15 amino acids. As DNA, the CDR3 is TGTGCCAGCAGTCCGGGAGGGGCGCGCAATCAGCCCCAGCATTTT. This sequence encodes CASSPGGARNQPQHF.

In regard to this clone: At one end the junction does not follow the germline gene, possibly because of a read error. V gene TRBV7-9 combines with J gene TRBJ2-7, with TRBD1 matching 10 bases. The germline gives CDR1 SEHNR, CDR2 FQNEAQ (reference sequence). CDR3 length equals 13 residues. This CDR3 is CSSSGDRGYEQYF. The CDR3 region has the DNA TGTTCCAGCAGCGGGGACAGGGGTTACGAGCAGTACTTC. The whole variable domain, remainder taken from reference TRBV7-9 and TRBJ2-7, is DTGVSQNPRHKITKRGQNVTFRCDPISEHNRLYWYRQTLGQGPEFLTYFQNEAQLEKSRLLSDRFSAERPKGSFSTLEIQRTEQGDSAMYLCSSSGDRGYEQYFGPGTRLTVT.

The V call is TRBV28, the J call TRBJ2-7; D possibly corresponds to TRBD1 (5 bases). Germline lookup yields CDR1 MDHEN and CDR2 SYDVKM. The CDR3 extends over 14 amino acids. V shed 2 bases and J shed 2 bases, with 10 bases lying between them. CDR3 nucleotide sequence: TGTGCCAGCAGTTTACTGGGGCCGACCTACGAGCAGTACTTC. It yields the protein CASSLLGPTYEQYF.